These T cell receptor beta chains were read from a single sample in a study of blood T cell repertoires in COVID-19. Sequenced by immunoSEQ multiplex PCR; TCRdb stores in-frame clones only, minus some. The sample lists approximately 70,000 clones, about 91% occurring once. The sample comprised peripheral blood. These receptors originate from a woman aged 55-75 years with active COVID-19. Both conserved end residues are part of each CDR3. The D gene is left open where the match is weak. The listing skips clone size in some rows; elsewhere it reads once, few, many or a size class.

D: TRBD1
size: once
V: TRBV5-1
J: TRBJ1-1
DNA: TGCGCCAGCAGCTTGGATGGACAGGGAACAGCTGAAGCTTTCTTT
CDR3: CASSLDGQGTAEAFF

D: NA
size: NA
V: TRBV5-1
J: TRBJ1-1
DNA: TGCGCCAGCAGCTTGGTACAGGGATTGAACACTGAAGCTTTCTTT
CDR3: CASSLVQGLNTEAFF

D: TRBD2
size: NA
V: TRBV6-5
J: TRBJ2-1
DNA: TGTGCCAGCAGTTACCGGGGGGGGTATGAGCAGTTCTTC
CDR3: CASSYRGGYEQFF

D: NA
size: NA
V: TRBV15
J: TRBJ1-4
DNA: TGTGCCACCAGCAGAGATCTTCCAGGGGAGGGAACTAATGAAAAACTGTTTTTT
CDR3: CATSRDLPGEGTNEKLFF

D: NA
size: once
V: TRBV6-5
J: TRBJ1-5
DNA: TGTGCCCCCACGCGGAGGTGGAATCAGCCCCAGCATTTT
CDR3: CAPTRRWNQPQHF

D: TRBD1
size: NA
V: TRBV6-5
J: TRBJ2-7
DNA: TGTGCCAGCAGGGGGACAGGGGGAACCTACGAGCAGTACTTC
CDR3: CASRGTGGTYEQYF

D: NA
size: once
V: TRBV5-6
J: TRBJ2-5
DNA: TGTGCCAGCAGCTTGGCCTTACAGAAAGAGACCCAGTACTTC
CDR3: CASSLALQKETQYF

D: TRBD1
size: once
V: TRBV28
J: TRBJ2-2
DNA: TGTGCCAGCAGTACCGACAGGGGGAGACCAGCCGGGGAGCTGTTTTTT
CDR3: CASSTDRGRPAGELFF

D: TRBD1
size: few
V: TRBV9
J: TRBJ1-6
DNA: TGTGCCAGCAGCGATTACAGGGGTGGTAATTCACCCCTCCACTTT
CDR3: CASSDYRGGNSPLHF

D: NA
size: NA
V: TRBV5-4
J: TRBJ1-2
DNA: TGTGCCAGCAGCTCCCAGGGGAGAGGAGGCTATGGCTACACCTTC
CDR3: CASSSQGRGGYGYTF

D: TRBD1
size: NA
V: TRBV5-1
J: TRBJ2-7
DNA: TGCGCCAGCAGCTTGGCTGGGACAGGGCGCTACGAGCAGTACTTC
CDR3: CASSLAGTGRYEQYF

D: NA
size: NA
V: TRBV30
J: TRBJ1-2
DNA: TGTGCCTGGAGCCGAGGACAGCGCTACTATGGCTACACCTTC
CDR3: CAWSRGQRYYGYTF

D: TRBD2
size: NA
V: TRBV20-1
J: TRBJ2-1
DNA: TGCAGTGCTATACGACTAGCGGAGAACTTCTTC
CDR3: CSAIRLAENFF

D: TRBD2
size: NA
V: TRBV24-1
J: TRBJ2-1
DNA: TGTGCCACCAGTGACCCCGGGACTAGACCTTACAATGAGCAGTTCTTC
CDR3: CATSDPGTRPYNEQFF

D: TRBD2
size: NA
V: TRBV30
J: TRBJ2-1
DNA: TGTGCCTGGGGGGGGAGGGATAGGTCTCTAGCCGGATCGATTGAGCAGTTCTTC
CDR3: CAWGGRDRSLAGSIEQFF

D: NA
size: few
V: TRBV25-1
J: TRBJ1-6
DNA: TGTGCCAGCAGTCCCCTCGGAGGTGGATCACCCCTCCACTTT
CDR3: CASSPLGGGSPLHF